A single T cell receptor (beta chain) is shown here with its context. A few counts support this clone. Base qualities are not provided; no much larger clone lies one nucleotide away. These data originate in a study of graft-versus-host responses after intestinal transplantation (dated by TCRdb to the early 2020s). For the wider study: The transplants that recipients received were multivisceral, liver-intestinal, or isolated intestinal. Samples from a few later patients were sequenced in-house on an Illumina MiSeq with MiXCR processing rather than by the commercial service. Anti-thymocyte globulin induction was given to all recipients, followed by maintenance tacrolimus and steroids for approximately three years. A peak of at least 4% donor T cells among recipient peripheral blood mononuclear cells was the definition used for donor T cell macrochimerism. To identify alloreactive clones, pre-transplant mixed lymphocyte reaction products were sequenced and compared with unstimulated pre-transplant donor and recipient T cells. Bulk TCR-beta CDR3 sequencing was used to track graft-versus-host and host-versus-graft alloreactive T cell clones in the graft, circulation and bone marrow after intestinal transplantation. The cohort enrolled about two dozen intestinal transplant recipients including one retransplant, and a few patients lacking pretransplant specimens were excluded. What the work shows at the level of the full study, not this receptor alone: Early after transplant, declines in HvG clones were associated with peak levels of circulating GvH clones. GvH clones were detected in recipient bone marrow, and some of these GvH clones were observed earlier in ileal mucosa or blood, consistent with an intestinal mucosal origin. High GvH to HvG T cell clonal ratios were observed in the allografts of patients with donor T cell macrochimerism. The conclusions were limited by the relatively low number and heterogeneity of the intestinal transplant patients.

CDR1 SGHAT and CDR2 FQNNGV are derived from the germline V gene. The CDR3 covers 14 residues, taking in both the cysteine and the phenylalanine. Of the read, only the CDR3 DNA is kept; its 42 bases are in frame from base 1. V and J lose 5 bases and 11 bases, and a span of 19 bases separates them. In light of the paper, this sample's time point label describes: cells obtained before transplantation from donor or recipient. Mixed lymphocyte reactions plated around 200,000 CFSE-labeled pre-transplant responders with around 200,000 irradiated violet-dye-labeled stimulators and were cultured for 6 to 7 days. Proliferating CD3+CD4+CFSE-low and CD3+CD8+CFSE-low responder cells were FACS-sorted on a BD Influx sorter after the mixed lymphocyte reaction. Library preparation employed the immunoSEQ multiplex PCR assay. In most patients, genomic DNA was isolated using the Qiagen DNeasy Blood and Tissue Kit and sent frozen to Adaptive Biotechnologies for TCR sequencing. Adaptive Biotechnologies carried out high-throughput TCR-beta CDR3 sequencing of genomic DNA for most patients. The study's processing was this. Adaptive's ImmunoSEQ software was the source of the TCR sequencing data for about 17 patients, while a few other patients were processed with MiXCR and VDJtools. To correct CD4 versus CD8 sorting errors, sequences present in both subsets at a frequency ratio below 5:1 were removed. CDR3 nucleotide sequences shared between donor and recipient were removed because the origin of such sequences could not be assigned. At least 2-fold expansion over unstimulated cells and a minimum CFSE-low frequency of 0.002% (template counts) or 0.001% (read counts) were required for clones to be classified as alloreactive. A clone was considered mappable if detected in the sequenced pre-transplant spleen, lymph node, or MLR CFSE-low populations of the donor or recipient. Cumulative frequency of alloreactive clones was calculated as a percentage of all sequences weighted by copy number. This is the immuneACCESS table as TCRdb keeps it, with only in-frame sequences that have V and J called. A part of the clones is gone; compared with another copy, unresolved V genes explain less than half, and the rest is unexplained. V, J and clone size derive from that table, while D and trimming were established from the DNA sequence. The sample includes about 6,900 clones, with around a quarter observed a single time. 5.5% to 7% of the sample is in the top ten clones.

The chain couples TRBV11-2 to TRBJ2-1; no D gene can be assigned with confidence. The TCR originated in a human patient who was an organ donor for intestinal transplantation. The sample here was alloreactive CD8+ T cells from a mixed lymphocyte reaction culture, taken before transplantation. Per the publication, the cell subset or site label means: CFSE-low proliferating T cells sorted from roughly 6-day pre-transplant mixed lymphocyte reaction (GvH or HvG direction). The nucleotide sequence is given as TGTGCCAGCAGCCACCCCTATGGAGCGCCACAGCAGTTCTTC. Its protein is CASSHPYGAPQQFF.